The clone carrying this T cell receptor (beta chain) appeared a few times. Its specificity is unknown. These data come from a study of CD8 T cells in ankylosing spondylitis. Points from the study as a whole: There was a TCR beta motif, made of several highly homologous variants, that appeared characteristic of ankylosing spondylitis blood.

The V gene end was trimmed by 6 bases and the J gene end by 4 bases; junction bases not matched to a gene: 5. In germline, CDR1 is DFQATT, CDR2 SNEGSKA (reference sequence). This CDR3 spans 12 amino acids. One entry per CDR3 protein results from TCRdb running MiXCR on the 5' RACE reads. The sample includes around 770,000 distinct CDR3 sequences, approximately 12% seen only once; the top ten take around 0.51%. The sequenced sample was blood, either unsorted or a sorted T cell fraction (not recorded which). The rearrangement links TRBV20-1 to TRBJ1-2; TRBD1 matches 7 bases. The TCR originated in a male donor with ankylosing spondylitis. CDR3: CSATGQLYGYTF. CDR3 in DNA: TGCAGTGCCACGGGACAGCTCTATGGCTACACCTTC.